What follows are 10 T cell receptor beta chains derived from one specimen sequenced in a study of blood T cell repertoires in COVID-19. Some clones are missing from TCRdb's copy, which holds only in-frame ones; the method was immunoSEQ multiplex PCR. This sample has tens of thousands of clones, with about three quarters found just once. Sequencing used peripheral blood. Every receptor here comes from a man aged 70 or older with active or convalescent COVID-19.

V usage is TRBV19 and J usage is TRBJ1-4, with TRBD1 as a possible D gene (6 bases). The V end lost 6 bases, the J end lost 8 bases, and 10 bases lay between the germline ends. Per germline, CDR1 LNHDA and CDR2 SQIVND (reference sequence). This CDR3 has 12 amino acids. The CDR3 here is CASSYTGEKLFF. The CDR3 bases are TGTGCCAGTAGCTACACAGGGGAAAAACTGTTTTTT. Full variable domain (outside the CDR3, taken from reference TRBV19 and TRBJ1-4): DGGITQSPKYLFRKEGQNVTLSCEQNLNHDAMYWYRQDPGQGLRLIYYSQIVNDFQKGDIAEGYSVSREKKESFPLTVTSAQKNPTAFYLCASSYTGEKLFFGSGTQLSVL.

This CDR3 reads CASSDGQGSRTQYF. Here the CDR3 DNA reads TGTGCCAGTAGTGATGGACAGGGTTCGCGGACCCAGTACTTC. This chain links TRBV19 with TRBJ2-5; 8 nucleotides agree with TRBD1. Germline values: CDR1 LNHDA, CDR2 SQIVND (reference sequence). The ends lost 5 bases at V and 7 bases at J; junction bases unmatched: 9. This CDR3 contains 14 residues.

The V and J genes are TRBV19 and TRBJ1-3, with D maybe TRBD1 (6 bases). There are 14 residues in the CDR3. CDR1 is LNHDA, CDR2 SQIVND, per germline (reference sequence). Trimming took 3 bases from V and 1 from J, leaving 7 bases between them. DNA for the CDR3: TGTGCCAGTAGTATGGGGGCGTCTGGAAACACCATATATTTT. This gives the protein CASSMGASGNTIYF.

The chain couples TRBV6-4 to TRBJ1-1; the match to TRBD1 covers 7 bases. Trimming removed 10 bases from V and 3 bases from J; junction bases left unmatched: 5. CDR3 length: 12 residues. Germline CDR1 reads MRHNA; CDR2 reads SNTAGT. CDR3 amino acids: CANRGFDTEAFF. The CDR3, as DNA: TGTGCCAACAGGGGCTTCGACACTGAAGCTTTCTTT.

This rearrangement joins TRBV3-1 (or the pseudogene TRBV3-2) to TRBJ1-3; 8 bases match TRBD1. Losses at the gene ends were 0 bases for V and 4 bases for J; bases not matched to a gene: 11. The CDR3 runs to 18 residues. In germline, CDR1 is LGHDT, CDR2 YNNKEL (reference sequence). Here the CDR3 DNA reads TGTGCCAGCAGCCAAGAGGCAGACCCCGGACAGGGAGGAAACACCATATATTTT. This gives the protein CASSQEADPGQGGNTIYF.

V is TRBV7-2 and J is TRBJ1-2, with 9 bases that match TRBD1. V was pared by 5 bases and J by 4 bases, with 8 bases of the junction left unmatched. The CDR3 length is 15 residues. Germline assignment: CDR1 SGHTA and CDR2 FQGNSA. DNA of the CDR3: TGTGCCAGCAGCCGGGACAGGGAAGGGTCCTATGGCTACACCTTC. Protein sequence: CASSRDREGSYGYTF. Filled out from reference TRBV7-2 and TRBJ1-2, the complete variable domain reads GAGVSQSPSNKVTEKGKDVELRCDPISGHTALYWYRQSLGQGLEFLIYFQGNSAPDKSGLPSDRFSAERTGGSVSTLTIQRTQQEDSAVYLCASSRDREGSYGYTFGSGTRLTVV.

This rearrangement joins TRBV24-1 to TRBJ2-2; TRBD2 agrees at 15 bases. Germline lookup yields CDR1 KGHDR and CDR2 SFDVKD. The CDR3 consists of 19 residues. J lost 0 bases, V lost 4 bases, and 5 bases had no gene match. Here the CDR3 DNA reads TGTGCCACCAGTGACCCCGGACTAGCGGGAGGGACGAACACCGGGGAGCTGTTTTTT. It codes for CATSDPGLAGGTNTGELFF.

On this clone: One junction end does not reproduce the germline sequence, and a read error may be involved. The rearrangement uses TRBV7-7 and TRBJ1-1; 10 bases match TRBD1. There are 17 residues in the CDR3. The germline gives CDR1 SSHAT, CDR2 FNYEAQ (reference sequence). CDR3 residues: CASSPLGTGAMDTEAFF. In nucleotides, the CDR3 is TGTGCTAGCAGCCCCCTTGGGACAGGGGCAATGGACACTGAAGCTTTCTTT.

This chain joins TRBV7-6 and TRBJ1-6; D is possibly TRBD1 (6 bases). V was shortened by 5 bases and J by 7 bases, with 9 bases between the two germline ends. The germline CDR1 and CDR2 sequences are SGHVS and FNYEAQ. The CDR3 is made up of 13 amino acids. CDR3 DNA: TGTGCCAGCAGCCCCGGACAGAATTCACCCCTCCACTTT. Its protein is CASSPGQNSPLHF. The full variable domain, with the rest looked up from reference TRBV7-6 and TRBJ1-6, is GAGVSQSPRYKVTKRGQDVALRCDPISGHVSLYWYRQALGQGPEFLTYFNYEAQQDKSGLPNDRFSAERPEGSISTLTIQRTEQRDSAMYRCASSPGQNSPLHFGNGTRLTVT.

The V and J genes are TRBV7-2 and TRBJ2-5, with 9 nucleotides matching TRBD2. V dropped 3 bases and J dropped 5; count of bases not matched to a gene: 7. Germline CDR1 reads SGHTA; CDR2 reads FQGNSA. This CDR3 has 15 residues. CDR3 region: CASSFGSGGGETQYF. The CDR3, as DNA: TGTGCCAGCAGCTTCGGTAGCGGGGGCGGGGAGACCCAGTACTTC. The full variable domain, completed using reference TRBV7-2 and TRBJ2-5, is GAGVSQSPSNKVTEKGKDVELRCDPISGHTALYWYRQSLGQGLEFLIYFQGNSAPDKSGLPSDRFSAERTGGSVSTLTIQRTQQEDSAVYLCASSFGSGGGETQYFGPGTRLLVL.